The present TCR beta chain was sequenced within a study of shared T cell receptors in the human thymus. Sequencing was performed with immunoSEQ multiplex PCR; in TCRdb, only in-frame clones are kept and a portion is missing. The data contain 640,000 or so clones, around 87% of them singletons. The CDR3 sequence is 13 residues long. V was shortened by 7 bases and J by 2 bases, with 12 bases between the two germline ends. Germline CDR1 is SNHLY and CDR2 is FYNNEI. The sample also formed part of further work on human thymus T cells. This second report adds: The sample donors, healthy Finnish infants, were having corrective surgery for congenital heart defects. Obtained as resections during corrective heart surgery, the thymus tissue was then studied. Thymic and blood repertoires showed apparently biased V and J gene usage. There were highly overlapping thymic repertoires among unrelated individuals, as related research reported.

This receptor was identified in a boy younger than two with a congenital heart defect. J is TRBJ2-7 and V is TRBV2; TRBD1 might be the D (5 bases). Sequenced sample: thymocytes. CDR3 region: CASMTRQPYEQYF. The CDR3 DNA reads TGTGCCAGCATGACCAGACAGCCCTACGAGCAGTACTTC.